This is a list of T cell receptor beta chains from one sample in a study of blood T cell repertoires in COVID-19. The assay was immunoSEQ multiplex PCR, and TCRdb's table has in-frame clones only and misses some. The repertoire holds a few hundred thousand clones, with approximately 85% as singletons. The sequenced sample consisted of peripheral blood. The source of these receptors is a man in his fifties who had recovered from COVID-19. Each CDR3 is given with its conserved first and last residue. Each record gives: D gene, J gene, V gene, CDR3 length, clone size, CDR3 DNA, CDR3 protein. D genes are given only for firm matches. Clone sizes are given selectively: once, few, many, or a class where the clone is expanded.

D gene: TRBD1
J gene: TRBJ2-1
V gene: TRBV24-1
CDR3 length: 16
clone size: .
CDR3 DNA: TGTGCCACCAGTGACTCCGGGACAGCCAATTTCAATGAGCAGTTCTTC
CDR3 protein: CATSDSGTANFNEQFF

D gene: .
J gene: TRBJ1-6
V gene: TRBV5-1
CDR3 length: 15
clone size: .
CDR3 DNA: TGCGCCAGCAGCCCACGACAGCAGGGAAATTCACCCCTCCACTTT
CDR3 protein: CASSPRQQGNSPLHF

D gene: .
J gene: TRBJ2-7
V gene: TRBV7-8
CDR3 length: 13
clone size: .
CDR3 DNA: TGTGCCATTATTGGAGGAAGTAGCTACGAGCAGTACTTC
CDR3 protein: CAIIGGSSYEQYF

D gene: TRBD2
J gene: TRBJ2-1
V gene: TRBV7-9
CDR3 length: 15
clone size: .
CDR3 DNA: TGTGCCAGCAGCAAAGGGACTAGCGGTAACAATGAGCAGTTCTTC
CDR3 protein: CASSKGTSGNNEQFF

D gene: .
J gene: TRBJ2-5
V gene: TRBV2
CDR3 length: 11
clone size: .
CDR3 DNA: TGTGCCAGCAGACAGCAAGAGACCCAGTACTTC
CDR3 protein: CASRQQETQYF

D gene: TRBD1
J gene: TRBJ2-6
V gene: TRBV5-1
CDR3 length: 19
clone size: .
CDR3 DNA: TGCGCCAGCAGCTTTGAAAGACAGGGGGATTTCTCTGGGGCCAACGTCCTGACTTTC
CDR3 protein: CASSFERQGDFSGANVLTF

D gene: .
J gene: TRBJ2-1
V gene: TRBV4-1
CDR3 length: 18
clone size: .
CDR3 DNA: TGCGCCAGCAGCCAAGAAAATTCGTGGGGGCTCTCCTACAATGAGCAGTTCTTC
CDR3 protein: CASSQENSWGLSYNEQFF

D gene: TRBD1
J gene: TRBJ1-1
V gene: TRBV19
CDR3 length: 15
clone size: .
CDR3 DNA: TGTGCCAGTAGTTTGTGGACAGGGGGGGACACTGAAGCTTTCTTT
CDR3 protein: CASSLWTGGDTEAFF

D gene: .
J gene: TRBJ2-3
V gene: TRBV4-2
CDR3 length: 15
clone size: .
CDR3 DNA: TGTGCCAGCAGCCCAAGAGGAGGTCAAACAGATACGCAGTATTTT
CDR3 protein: CASSPRGGQTDTQYF

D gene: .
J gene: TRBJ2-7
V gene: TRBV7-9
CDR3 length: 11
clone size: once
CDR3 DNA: TGTGCCAGCAGCTTCGGGGGCGAGCAGTACTTC
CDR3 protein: CASSFGGEQYF

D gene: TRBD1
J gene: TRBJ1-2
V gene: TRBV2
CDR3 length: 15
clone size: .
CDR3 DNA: TGTGCCAGCAAGGCCAGACAGGGAGGAGGCTATGGCTACACCTTC
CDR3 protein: CASKARQGGGYGYTF

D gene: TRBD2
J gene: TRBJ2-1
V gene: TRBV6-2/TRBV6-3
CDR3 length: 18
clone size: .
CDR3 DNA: TGTGCCAGCAGTTACTCCCAAGGGGCTAGCGGGAGAAGTAATGAGCAGTTCTTC
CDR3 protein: CASSYSQGASGRSNEQFF

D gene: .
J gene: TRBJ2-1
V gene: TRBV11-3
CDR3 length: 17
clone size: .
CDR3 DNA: TGTGCCAGCAGCCCCGGTGAAGCGGTTACCTCCTACAATGAGCAGTTCTTC
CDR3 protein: CASSPGEAVTSYNEQFF

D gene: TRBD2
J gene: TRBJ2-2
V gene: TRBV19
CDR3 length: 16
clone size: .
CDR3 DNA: TGTGCCAGTACCTCAGGGAGGGACGAGGTGTCCGGGGAGCTGTTTTTT
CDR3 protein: CASTSGRDEVSGELFF

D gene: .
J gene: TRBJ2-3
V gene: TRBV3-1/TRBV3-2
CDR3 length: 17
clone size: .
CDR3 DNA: TGTGCCAGCAGCCGCTGGAGCGGCGGGGTTAGCACAGATACGCAGTATTTT
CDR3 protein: CASSRWSGGVSTDTQYF

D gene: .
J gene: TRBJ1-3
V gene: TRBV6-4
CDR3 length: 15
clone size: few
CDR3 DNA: TGTGCCAGCAGTGGGACAGAGAACTCTGGAAACACCATATATTTT
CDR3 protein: CASSGTENSGNTIYF

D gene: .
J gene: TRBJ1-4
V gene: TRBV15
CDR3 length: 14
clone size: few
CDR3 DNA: TGTGCCACCAGCAGAGACAGGGCTAATGAAAAACTGTTTTTT
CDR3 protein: CATSRDRANEKLFF

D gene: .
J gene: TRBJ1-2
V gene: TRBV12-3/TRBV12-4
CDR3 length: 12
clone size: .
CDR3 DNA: TGTGCCAGCAGCCAAATTAACTATGGCTACACCTTC
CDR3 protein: CASSQINYGYTF

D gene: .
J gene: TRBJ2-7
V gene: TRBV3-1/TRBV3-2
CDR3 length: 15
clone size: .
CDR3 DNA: TGTGCCAGCAGCCAAGCGTCAGGGTCATCCTACGAGCAGTACTTC
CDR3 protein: CASSQASGSSYEQYF

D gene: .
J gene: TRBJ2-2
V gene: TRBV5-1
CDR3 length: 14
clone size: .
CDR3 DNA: TGCGCCAGCAGCTTGGACACGGGCACCGGGGAGCTGTTTTTT
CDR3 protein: CASSLDTGTGELFF

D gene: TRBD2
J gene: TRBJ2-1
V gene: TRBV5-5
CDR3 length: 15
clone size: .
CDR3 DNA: TGTGCCAGCAGCCCACTAGCGGCAGGCTACAATGAGCAGTTCTTC
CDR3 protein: CASSPLAAGYNEQFF

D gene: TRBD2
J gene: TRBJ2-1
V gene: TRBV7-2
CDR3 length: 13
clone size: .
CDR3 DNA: TGTGCCAGCAGCACCGGACTAGCGGGTGAGCAGTTCTTC
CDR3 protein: CASSTGLAGEQFF

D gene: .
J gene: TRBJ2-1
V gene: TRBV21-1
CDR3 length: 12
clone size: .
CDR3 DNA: TGTGCCAGCAGGTCGACTAGCGGGAGGCAGTTCTTC
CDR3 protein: CASRSTSGRQFF

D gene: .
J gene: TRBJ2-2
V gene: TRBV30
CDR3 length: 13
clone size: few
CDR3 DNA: TGTGCCTGGAAGCCAGGGCCCACCGGGGAGCTGTTTTTT
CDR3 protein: CAWKPGPTGELFF

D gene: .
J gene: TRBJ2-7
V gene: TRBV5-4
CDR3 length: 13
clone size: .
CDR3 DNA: TGTGCCAGCAGCTTGGGCGACATTCCCGAGCAGTACTTC
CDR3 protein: CASSLGDIPEQYF

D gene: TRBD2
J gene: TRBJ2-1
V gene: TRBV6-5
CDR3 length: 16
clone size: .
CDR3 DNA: TGTGCCAGCAGTTACTCGGGCAGCGGGATATTCAATGAGCAGTTCTTC
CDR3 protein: CASSYSGSGIFNEQFF

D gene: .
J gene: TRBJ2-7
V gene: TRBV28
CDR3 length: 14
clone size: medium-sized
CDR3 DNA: TGTGCCAGCAGTTTATATGCGGGGAACTACGAGCAGTACTTC
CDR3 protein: CASSLYAGNYEQYF

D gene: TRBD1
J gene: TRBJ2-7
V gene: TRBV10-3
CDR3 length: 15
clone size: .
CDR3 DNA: TGTGCCATCAGTGGGGCCGGGACAGGCTCCTACGAGCAGTACTTC
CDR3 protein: CAISGAGTGSYEQYF

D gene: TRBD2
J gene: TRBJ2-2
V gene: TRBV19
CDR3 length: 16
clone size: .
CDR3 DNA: TGTGCCAGTAGTCTACTAGCGGGAGGCCCTACCGGGGAGCTGTTTTTT
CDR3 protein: CASSLLAGGPTGELFF

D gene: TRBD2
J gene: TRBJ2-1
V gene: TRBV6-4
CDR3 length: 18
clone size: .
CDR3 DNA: TGTGCCAGCAGTGACTCGCTCCTAGCGGGAGGGCCCTCAAATGAGCAGTTCTTC
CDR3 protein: CASSDSLLAGGPSNEQFF

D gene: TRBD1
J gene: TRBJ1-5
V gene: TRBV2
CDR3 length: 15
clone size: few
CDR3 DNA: TGTGCCAGCAGGGGGGACAGCCATAGCAATCAGCCCCAGCATTTT
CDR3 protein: CASRGDSHSNQPQHF

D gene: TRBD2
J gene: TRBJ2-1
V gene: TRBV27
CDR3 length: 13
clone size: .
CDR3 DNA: TGTGCCAGCAGTTTAGGGACTAAAGATGAGCAGTTCTTC
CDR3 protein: CASSLGTKDEQFF

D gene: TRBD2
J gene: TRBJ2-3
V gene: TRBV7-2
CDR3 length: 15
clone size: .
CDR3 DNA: TGTGCCAGCAGCTATGCACTAGCGGGTACAGATACGCAGTATTTT
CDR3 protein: CASSYALAGTDTQYF

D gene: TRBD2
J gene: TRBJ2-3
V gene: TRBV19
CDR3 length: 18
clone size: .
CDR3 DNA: TGTGCCAGTAGCCCCGAGGGGGGCGGACTAGCGGGAGTCAATACGCAGTATTTT
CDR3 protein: CASSPEGGGLAGVNTQYF

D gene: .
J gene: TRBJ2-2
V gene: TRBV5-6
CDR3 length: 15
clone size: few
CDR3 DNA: TGTGCCAGCAGCCCCGGGACAAGACCCACCGGGGAGCTGTTTTTT
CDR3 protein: CASSPGTRPTGELFF

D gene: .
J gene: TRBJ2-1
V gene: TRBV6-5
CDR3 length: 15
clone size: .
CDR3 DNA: TGTGCCAGCCGATTCAGCGCGGGCTCCTACAATGAGCAGTTCTTC
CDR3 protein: CASRFSAGSYNEQFF

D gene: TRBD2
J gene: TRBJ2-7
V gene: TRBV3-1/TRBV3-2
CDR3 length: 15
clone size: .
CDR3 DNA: TGTGCCAGCAGCCAGATCGGGACTAGCGGGAACGAGCAGTACTTC
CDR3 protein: CASSQIGTSGNEQYF

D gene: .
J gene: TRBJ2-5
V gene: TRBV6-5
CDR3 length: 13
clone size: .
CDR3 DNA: TGTGCCAGCAGTTCCCGGGACATCCAGACCCAGTACTTC
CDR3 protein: CASSSRDIQTQYF

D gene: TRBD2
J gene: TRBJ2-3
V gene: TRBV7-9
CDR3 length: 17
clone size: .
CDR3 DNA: TGTGCCAGCAGCCCGGGGACTAGCGGGAGGTCCTCAGATACGCAGTATTTT
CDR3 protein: CASSPGTSGRSSDTQYF